This TCR beta chain was identified in a study of shared clonotypes between healthy human individuals. Overall study findings and caveats: Naive subsets generally exceeded memory subsets in estimated richness. Roughly 4.7% was the fraction of naive CD4 clonotypes found shared across a handful of donors.

At a deep level, the assay was run. Data came from immunoSEQ multiplex PCR; TCRdb stores just in-frame clones and leaves some out. The sample lists about 2,200,000 clones; about 93% were seen once. V was trimmed by 5 bases and J by 2 bases, leaving 10 bases between them. Germline V CDR1 and CDR2: MNHEY, SVGAGI. The CDR3 length is 13 residues. Positive CCR7 selection of CD45RO-negative cells yielded the naive CD8 cells, and terminally differentiated effector memory CD45RA+ cells were excluded. A note on this clone: Its antigen is not known.

The sequence was collected from a man younger than 35 in good health. Some clones in this sample may be carry-over from other donors' samples. This chain uses TRBV6-5 with TRBJ2-7; possible D gene TRBD1, 6 bases. Sequencing was done on a sample of naive CD8+ T cells from PBMCs. CDR3 nucleotides: TGTGCCAGCAGTCGCAACAGGGCCTACGAGCAGTACTTC. Translated: CASSRNRAYEQYF.